One and the same sample provided the 26 T cell receptor beta chains below, sequenced in a study of blood T cell repertoires in COVID-19. Sequencing used immunoSEQ multiplex PCR; TCRdb keeps in-frame clones, though not all of them. The repertoire holds about 200,000 clones, with about four fifths as singletons. Sequences were obtained from PBMCs or T cells enriched from blood (not recorded which). The receptors were sampled from a woman between 45 and 65 years old who had been exposed to COVID-19.

The chain employs TRBV12-3 or TRBV12-4 and TRBJ2-3; D is ambiguous. This CDR3 has 11 amino acids. Trimming cost V 6 bases and J 5 bases, with 6 bases left between them. The CDR3 spells CASRYLDTQYF. As DNA, the CDR3 is TGTGCCAGCAGATATCTAGATACGCAGTATTTT.

This chain connects TRBV27 to TRBJ1-1; TRBD1 matches at 7 bases. V lost 4 bases to trimming and J lost 1 base; unmatched junction nucleotides: 6. CDR1 is MNHEY, CDR2 SMNVEV, per germline (reference sequence). The CDR3 contains 15 residues. The CDR3 here is CASSSEGAGNTEAFF. DNA for the CDR3: TGTGCCAGCAGTTCAGAGGGGGCCGGGAACACTGAAGCTTTCTTT.

This clone was detected only once. The V gene is TRBV3-1 (or the pseudogene TRBV3-2), the J gene TRBJ1-1; D gene unclear. The V and J ends lost 0 bases and 1 base respectively, with 9 bases between them. The CDR3 contains 15 residues. The germline gives CDR1 LGHDT, CDR2 YNNKEL (reference sequence). The CDR3 is CASSQDYTSNTEAFF. The CDR3 DNA reads as TGTGCCAGCAGCCAAGATTACACCTCGAACACTGAAGCTTTCTTT.

The CDR3 DNA reads TGCGCCAGCAGCCCCACACAGGGTGCGCCTGGAAACACCATATATTTT. It translates to CASSPTQGAPGNTIYF. The chain joins TRBV4-1 to TRBJ1-3, with a tentative D call TRBD1 (6 bases). The V gene's germline CDR1 is MGHRA and CDR2 YSYEKL. Trimming left V 4 bases short and J 2 bases short, with 15 bases between. This CDR3 is 16 amino acids long.

This clone turned up a few times. V and J are TRBV28 and TRBJ1-1; D gene unclear. The CDR3 sequence is 16 residues long. Trimming stripped 3 bases from V and 0 bases from J, with 14 bases between. Germline assignment: CDR1 MDHEN and CDR2 SYDVKM. The CDR3, as DNA: TGTGCCAGCAGTTTCCCCGGGTCCTTAATGAACACTGAAGCTTTCTTT. This gives the protein CASSFPGSLMNTEAFF.

This clone was found once. The chain carries TRBV30 and TRBJ2-1; 9 nucleotides align to TRBD1. V shed 2 bases, J shed 2 bases, and the junction held 7 bases outside the gene matches. This CDR3 is 16 amino acids long. From germline, CDR1 is GTSNPN and CDR2 SVGIG (reference sequence). This chain's CDR3 is CAWSLGTGNPYNEQFF. As DNA, the CDR3 is TGTGCCTGGAGTTTAGGGACAGGGAACCCCTACAATGAGCAGTTCTTC.

The chain joins TRBV23-1 to TRBJ2-3; D possibly corresponds to TRBD2 (7 bases). TRBV23-1 is an ORF; its function is uncertain. With 0 bases removed from V and 5 bases from J, the gap between germline ends came to 18 bases. This CDR3 spans 17 amino acids. The CDR3 nucleotides read TGCGCCAGCAGTCAATCAGGGGGGGCCCCGGGGAAAGATACGCAGTATTTT. Protein: CASSQSGGAPGKDTQYF.

This clone appeared a single time. The J gene is TRBJ2-5, the V gene TRBV4-1; 9 bases match TRBD2. This CDR3 region has 19 residues. The junction had 13 bases not matched to a gene; V was cut back by 0 bases and J by 2 bases. The germline CDR1 and CDR2 sequences are MGHRA and YSYEKL. The CDR3 bases are TGCGCCAGCAGCCAAGAAGCACGGCTAGCGGGGACCTTACAAGAGACCCAGTACTTC. This translates into CASSQEARLAGTLQETQYF.

This chain connects TRBV7-9 to TRBJ1-4, with TRBD1 identical over 9 bases. The CDR3 is 14 residues long. Germline CDR1 reads SEHNR; CDR2 reads FQNEAQ (reference sequence). J gave up 4 bases and V 5 bases, and 2 bases lay outside the gene matches. CDR3 sequence (DNA): TGTGCCAGCAGCCCGGGACAGGGTAATGAAAAACTGTTTTTT. Translating it yields CASSPGQGNEKLFF.

The rearrangement uses TRBV2 and TRBJ2-2, with 16 bases lining up with TRBD2. The CDR3 runs to 21 residues. Germline V gene data show CDR1 as SNHLY and CDR2 as FYNNEI. Trimming cost V 6 bases and J 4 bases; bases outside gene matches: 17. CDR3 loop: CASSPIPGLAGGGGGTGELFF. The CDR3 DNA follows: TGTGCCAGCAGCCCCATTCCGGGACTAGCGGGGGGGGGAGGAGGCACCGGGGAGCTGTTTTTT.

The V call is TRBV21-1, the J call TRBJ1-1; the table assigns TRBD1, which was not confirmed against the DNA. TRBV21-1 is a recognized pseudogene. The CDR3 contains 14 residues. CDR3 region: CASFDGNRRTEAFF. Written as DNA, the CDR3 is TGTGCCAGCTTCGACGGAAACAGGCGGACTGAAGCTTTCTTT.

The chain links TRBV29-1 to TRBJ1-2, with 8 bases aligning to TRBD1. The germline CDR1 and CDR2 sequences are SQVTM and ANQGSEA. Losses at the gene ends were 3 bases for V and 6 bases for J; bases not matched to a gene: 6. The CDR3 extends over 13 amino acids. The CDR3 DNA is TGCAGCGTTGATATTTCAGGGGGCGATGGCTACACCTTC. Its protein is CSVDISGGDGYTF.

The rearrangement joins TRBV12-5 to TRBJ2-1, with 10 positions matching TRBD1. The CDR3 consists of 19 residues. Germline CDR1 is LGHNT and CDR2 is FRNRAP. With V trimmed by 4 bases and J by 0 bases, 12 bases remained unmatched. CDR3 sequence reads: CASGSPTGTGVVSYNEQFF. CDR3 in DNA: TGTGCTAGTGGTTCACCCACCGGGACAGGGGTCGTCTCCTACAATGAGCAGTTCTTC.

A single count supports this clone. V is TRBV28 and J is TRBJ1-2; D is possibly TRBD1 (5 bases). With 7 bases removed from V and 1 base from J, the gap between germline ends came to 10 bases. The CDR3 has 13 amino acids. Germline loops: CDR1 MDHEN, CDR2 SYDVKM. The CDR3 DNA sequence: TGTGCCAGCACCTTCGGGGGTAACTATGGCTACACCTTC. As protein: CASTFGGNYGYTF.

The gene calls are TRBV23-1 and TRBJ1-5; no clear D gene. Being an ORF, TRBV23-1 has a function that is uncertain. The CDR3 spans 17 residues. The germline V and J ends were trimmed by 0 bases and 0 bases, with 12 bases remaining between them. The chain's CDR3 is CASSQSKADLSNQPQHF. CDR3 sequence (DNA): TGCGCCAGCAGTCAATCGAAGGCGGATCTTAGCAATCAGCCCCAGCATTTT.

The chain has TRBV19 and TRBJ1-2; TRBD1 is a possible D gene (5 bases). The CDR3 is 13 amino acids. CDR1 and CDR2 from the germline V gene are LNHDA and SQIVND (reference sequence). Trimming cost V 4 bases and J 3 bases, with 9 bases left between them. CDR3 in DNA: TGTGCCAGTAGTAGGGGCGGGGACTATGGCTACACCTTC. Translated, it gives CASSRGGDYGYTF.

The chain recombines TRBV4-1 with TRBJ1-1, with 8 bases lining up with TRBD1. The trim removed 8 bases at V and 1 base at J, leaving 3 bases unmatched. Germline CDR1 reads MGHRA; CDR2 reads YSYEKL. The CDR3 has 13 amino acids. The CDR3 DNA follows: TGCGCCAGCCTCGGACAGGGGAACACTGAAGCTTTCTTT. Encoded protein: CASLGQGNTEAFF.

This chain joins TRBV19 and TRBJ1-5; unclear D gene. Germline CDR1 reads LNHDA; CDR2 reads SQIVND (reference sequence). V lost 6 bases, J lost 6 bases, and 12 bases lay in between. The CDR3 is 13 amino acids. CDR3 DNA: TGTGCCAGTAGAAGGGAGCTGGGTCAGCCCCAGCATTTT. It codes for CASRRELGQPQHF. Together with reference TRBV19 and TRBJ1-5, the CDR3 gives the full variable domain: DGGITQSPKYLFRKEGQNVTLSCEQNLNHDAMYWYRQDPGQGLRLIYYSQIVNDFQKGDIAEGYSVSREKKESFPLTVTSAQKNPTAFYLCASRRELGQPQHFGDGTRLSIL.

V is TRBV5-1 and J is TRBJ2-1; 7 bases align to TRBD1. The CDR3 length is 15 residues. Germline-derived CDR1 and CDR2 are SGHRS and YFSETQ. Trimming cost V 4 bases and J 2 bases; bases outside gene matches: 6. The CDR3 loop is CASSIRQGTYNEQFF. In DNA form, the CDR3 reads TGCGCCAGCAGCATCCGACAGGGTACCTACAATGAGCAGTTCTTC.

The CDR3 sequence is CASSLDGYEQYF. The CDR3 nucleotides read TGTGCCAGCAGCTTAGACGGCTACGAGCAGTACTTC. The chain is built from TRBV11-2 and TRBJ2-7, with D unresolved. The V gene's germline CDR1 is SGHAT and CDR2 FQNNGV. There are 12 residues in the CDR3. The germline V and J ends were trimmed by 0 bases and 3 bases, with 3 bases remaining between them.

The chain employs TRBV27 and TRBJ1-2; no clear D. Trimming pared 1 base from V and 7 bases from J, leaving 10 bases between. CDR1 MNHEY and CDR2 SMNVEV come from the germline V gene (reference sequence). CDR3 length: 13 amino acids. In DNA, the CDR3 is TGTGCCAGCAGTTTATTTCGGGGAAGTGGCTACACCTTC. Translated: CASSLFRGSGYTF.

The chain links TRBV5-1 to TRBJ1-2, with 11 bases fitting TRBD1. Germline CDR1 is SGHRS and CDR2 is YFSETQ. V dropped 4 bases and J dropped 12; count of bases not matched to a gene: 5. The CDR3 is 12 residues long. In nucleotides, the CDR3 is TGCGCCAGCAGCCTCGGACAGGGGGCCCACACCTTC. Translation: CASSLGQGAHTF. The whole variable domain, filled in from reference TRBV5-1 and TRBJ1-2, reads KAGVTQTPRYLIKTRGQQVTLSCSPISGHRSVSWYQQTPGQGLQFLFEYFSETQRNKGNFPGRFSGRQFSNSRSEMNVSTLELGDSALYLCASSLGQGAHTFGSGTRLTVV.

CDR3 in amino acids: CASSLAFGQGAGTQYF. CDR3 DNA sequence: TGCGCCAGCAGCTTGGCCTTCGGACAGGGGGCTGGGACCCAGTACTTC. The chain joins TRBV5-1 to TRBJ2-5; 11 bases are shared with TRBD1. Germline CDR1 SGHRS, CDR2 YFSETQ. V dropped 0 bases and J dropped 7; count of bases not matched to a gene: 8. CDR3 length: 16 amino acids.

The rearrangement joins TRBV2 to TRBJ1-1, with 8 bases identical to TRBD1. The CDR3 has 14 amino acids. The germline V gene has CDR1 SNHLY and CDR2 FYNNEI. The V and J ends lost 8 bases and 4 bases, in that order; junction bases with no gene match: 9. For the CDR3, the DNA is TGTGCCAGCCGAACCACAGGGGGAGGCACTGAAGCTTTCTTT. Translating it yields CASRTTGGGTEAFF.

The CDR3 sequence is CASRTASSYNSPLHF. The CDR3 nucleotides are TGTGCCAGCAGGACAGCGAGCTCCTATAATTCACCCCTCCACTTT. The chain combines TRBV6-5 with TRBJ1-6, with TRBD1 as a possible D gene (5 bases). The CDR3 contains 15 residues. Germline V CDR1 and CDR2: MNHEY, SVGAGI. The V end lost 6 bases, the J end lost 0 bases, and 9 bases lay between the germline ends.

J is TRBJ1-5 and V is TRBV27, with TRBD1 identical over 8 bases. Trimming removed 5 bases from V and 3 bases from J; junction bases left unmatched: 6. Germline V gene sequence: CDR1 MNHEY, CDR2 SMNVEV (reference sequence). The CDR3 consists of 15 residues. This CDR3 reads CASSPLDRVNQPQHF. The CDR3 region has the DNA TGTGCCAGCAGTCCCTTGGACAGGGTCAATCAGCCCCAGCATTTT.